The rows below give T cell receptor beta chains drawn from one sample of a study of vaccination and CD4 T cells after COVID-19. One entry per CDR3 protein results from TCRdb running MiXCR on the PCR reads. Here the sample spans some 13,000 distinct CDR3 sequences, under 55% being singletons. No antigens are known for them. The sequenced material came from CD4+ T cells from blood, cultured in vitro. Source of these receptors: a human donor who had recovered from COVID-19. CDR3s include the opening cysteine and the closing phenylalanine or tryptophan. The D gene is left open where the match is weak. Part of the rows lack a size; the others show once, few, many or a class for expanded clones.

v_call: TRBV3-1; clone_size: NA; j_call: TRBJ1-1; d_call: NA; cdr3_nt: TGTGCCAGCAGAAAGGGAATTGACGGCACTGAAGCTTTCTTT; cdr3_aa: CASRKGIDGTEAFF
v_call: TRBV12-3/TRBV12-4; clone_size: few; j_call: TRBJ1-5; d_call: NA; cdr3_nt: TGTGCCAGCAGTTTCGACTGGTCTGGAGGTCAGCCCCAGCATTTT; cdr3_aa: CASSFDWSGGQPQHF
v_call: TRBV6-1; clone_size: NA; j_call: TRBJ1-6; d_call: TRBD1; cdr3_nt: TGTGCCAGCAGAAAGACAGGGCCTAATTCACCCCTCCACTTT; cdr3_aa: CASRKTGPNSPLHF
v_call: TRBV5-4; clone_size: once; j_call: TRBJ1-6; d_call: TRBD1; cdr3_nt: TGTGCCAGCAGCTTGGGGGGGACAGTCCTAGGGCCGAATTCACCCCTCCACTTT; cdr3_aa: CASSLGGTVLGPNSPLHF
v_call: TRBV5-4; clone_size: NA; j_call: TRBJ2-2; d_call: NA; cdr3_nt: TGTGCCAGCAGCCGACGGACGGTGAACACCGGGGAGCTGTTTTTT; cdr3_aa: CASSRRTVNTGELFF
v_call: TRBV7-9; clone_size: NA; j_call: TRBJ1-1; d_call: NA; cdr3_nt: TGTGCCAGCAGCTTCGGACAGACGAACACTGAAGCTTTCTTT; cdr3_aa: CASSFGQTNTEAFF
v_call: TRBV19; clone_size: NA; j_call: TRBJ1-1; d_call: NA; cdr3_nt: TGTGCCAGTAGTAAAAATACAGGTGACACTGAAGCTTTCTTT; cdr3_aa: CASSKNTGDTEAFF
v_call: TRBV5-5; clone_size: NA; j_call: TRBJ2-7; d_call: NA; cdr3_nt: TGTGCCAGCAGCTTGGTGGGCAGTGAATCCTACGAGCAGTACTTC; cdr3_aa: CASSLVGSESYEQYF
v_call: TRBV20-1; clone_size: NA; j_call: TRBJ1-2; d_call: NA; cdr3_nt: TGCAGTGCTAGTTCTCACAGGAACTATGGCTACACCTTC; cdr3_aa: CSASSHRNYGYTF
v_call: TRBV15; clone_size: once; j_call: TRBJ2-2; d_call: TRBD1; cdr3_nt: TGTGCCACCAGCGCTAGACAGGGAAACACCGGGGAGCTGTTTTTT; cdr3_aa: CATSARQGNTGELFF
v_call: TRBV19; clone_size: NA; j_call: TRBJ2-1; d_call: TRBD1; cdr3_nt: TGTGCCAGTAGTAGGCGGGACAGGGGGCAGTATGAGCAGTTCTTC; cdr3_aa: CASSRRDRGQYEQFF
v_call: TRBV12-3/TRBV12-4; clone_size: few; j_call: TRBJ2-7; d_call: NA; cdr3_nt: TGTGCCAGCAGTTCCTCCTACGAGCAGTACTTC; cdr3_aa: CASSSSYEQYF
v_call: TRBV12-3/TRBV12-4; clone_size: NA; j_call: TRBJ2-3; d_call: TRBD1; cdr3_nt: TGTGCCAGCAGAAAAAGCTCAGGGGGCGATACGCAGTATTTT; cdr3_aa: CASRKSSGGDTQYF
v_call: TRBV20-1; clone_size: few; j_call: TRBJ2-5; d_call: TRBD2; cdr3_nt: TGCAGTGCTACCCCGCCGCGGGGGGAAGAGACCCAGTACTTC; cdr3_aa: CSATPPRGEETQYF
v_call: TRBV12-3/TRBV12-4; clone_size: NA; j_call: TRBJ2-2; d_call: TRBD1; cdr3_nt: TGTGCCAGCAGCCTCAGGGGGTGGAGCACCGGGGAGCTGTTTTTT; cdr3_aa: CASSLRGWSTGELFF
v_call: TRBV5-1; clone_size: NA; j_call: TRBJ2-5; d_call: TRBD2; cdr3_nt: TGCGCCAGCAGCTTCGGGGGGACCGGGGGAGAGACCCAGTACTTC; cdr3_aa: CASSFGGTGGETQYF
v_call: TRBV3-1; clone_size: few; j_call: TRBJ1-5; d_call: NA; cdr3_nt: TGTGCCAGCAGCCCGGGACTTACAGGCAATCAGCCCCAGCATTTT; cdr3_aa: CASSPGLTGNQPQHF
v_call: TRBV12-3/TRBV12-4; clone_size: NA; j_call: TRBJ2-3; d_call: TRBD2; cdr3_nt: TGTGCCAGCAGCCCTCCGGGGGGGCTTCAGAGCGCAGATACGCAGTATTTT; cdr3_aa: CASSPPGGLQSADTQYF
v_call: TRBV11-3; clone_size: NA; j_call: TRBJ2-3; d_call: NA; cdr3_nt: TGTGCCAGCAGCTTAGGTGGGCGTCCAGATACGCAGTATTTT; cdr3_aa: CASSLGGRPDTQYF
v_call: TRBV7-2; clone_size: few; j_call: TRBJ1-6; d_call: TRBD1; cdr3_nt: TGTGCCAGTTCACAGGGGGTGAGATCACCCCTCCACTTT; cdr3_aa: CASSQGVRSPLHF
v_call: TRBV20-1; clone_size: NA; j_call: TRBJ2-1; d_call: NA; cdr3_nt: TGCAGTGCTAGTGTAGTAGGGGTGGGTGAGCAGTTCTTC; cdr3_aa: CSASVVGVGEQFF
v_call: TRBV21-1; clone_size: NA; j_call: TRBJ1-5; d_call: NA; cdr3_nt: TGTGCCAGCAGCAAAGGAGTCCCGAGCAATCAGCCCCAGCATTTT; cdr3_aa: CASSKGVPSNQPQHF
v_call: TRBV27; clone_size: few; j_call: TRBJ2-3; d_call: TRBD1; cdr3_nt: TGTGCCAGCAGTTCAGGGTGGACAGGGGATTACACAGATACGCAGTATTTT; cdr3_aa: CASSSGWTGDYTDTQYF
v_call: TRBV20-1; clone_size: NA; j_call: TRBJ1-3; d_call: TRBD1; cdr3_nt: TGCAGTGTGGACAGGGATGGGTCTGGAAACACCATATATTTT; cdr3_aa: CSVDRDGSGNTIYF
v_call: TRBV5-1; clone_size: NA; j_call: TRBJ1-2; d_call: NA; cdr3_nt: TGCGCCAGCAGCTTTACCCCCGGGGGCGCTGACTATGGCTACACCTTC; cdr3_aa: CASSFTPGGADYGYTF
v_call: TRBV21-1; clone_size: NA; j_call: TRBJ1-3; d_call: NA; cdr3_nt: TGTGCCAGCGGCAAAGGTAGCAGGGGGCTGAGCTCTGGAAACACCATATATTTT; cdr3_aa: CASGKGSRGLSSGNTIYF
v_call: TRBV12-3/TRBV12-4; clone_size: few; j_call: TRBJ2-7; d_call: NA; cdr3_nt: TGTGCCAGCAGTTTAGCTCCACAGGGTCCGTACTTC; cdr3_aa: CASSLAPQGPYF
v_call: TRBV2; clone_size: NA; j_call: TRBJ1-1; d_call: NA; cdr3_nt: TGTGCCAGCAGTGAATCCGGGCGGACGAACACTGAAGCTTTCTTT; cdr3_aa: CASSESGRTNTEAFF
v_call: TRBV3-1; clone_size: NA; j_call: TRBJ1-2; d_call: NA; cdr3_nt: TGTGCCAGCAGCCAAGAGTGGTGGGGTGGCTACACCTTC; cdr3_aa: CASSQEWWGGYTF
v_call: TRBV7-2; clone_size: NA; j_call: TRBJ2-3; d_call: NA; cdr3_nt: TGTGCCAGCAGCTTAGGGGGGGCAGATACGCAGTATTTT; cdr3_aa: CASSLGGADTQYF
v_call: TRBV7-6; clone_size: few; j_call: TRBJ1-1; d_call: NA; cdr3_nt: TGTGCCAGCAGCCCGGCCCGGACAAGCACTGAAGCTTTCTTT; cdr3_aa: CASSPARTSTEAFF
v_call: TRBV19; clone_size: few; j_call: TRBJ1-2; d_call: TRBD1; cdr3_nt: TGTGCCAGTAGTATACGGGGACAGGGAAAAAACTATGGCTACACCTTC; cdr3_aa: CASSIRGQGKNYGYTF
v_call: TRBV29-1; clone_size: few; j_call: TRBJ1-2; d_call: NA; cdr3_nt: TGCAGCGCTTTCGACAGTCATGGCTACACCTTC; cdr3_aa: CSAFDSHGYTF
v_call: TRBV19; clone_size: NA; j_call: TRBJ1-2; d_call: NA; cdr3_nt: TGTGCCAGTACCAGTAGCTATGGCTACACCTTC; cdr3_aa: CASTSSYGYTF
v_call: TRBV11-2; clone_size: NA; j_call: TRBJ1-1; d_call: NA; cdr3_nt: TGTGCCAGCAGCTTAACCGGGGGCACTGAAGCTTTCTTT; cdr3_aa: CASSLTGGTEAFF
v_call: TRBV4-1; clone_size: NA; j_call: TRBJ2-3; d_call: NA; cdr3_nt: TGCGCCAGCAGCCCGAGCCTGGATACGCAGTATTTT; cdr3_aa: CASSPSLDTQYF
v_call: TRBV5-1; clone_size: NA; j_call: TRBJ2-1; d_call: NA; cdr3_nt: TGCGCCAGCAGCCCGGGGGGACAGACCTACAATGAGCAGTTCTTC; cdr3_aa: CASSPGGQTYNEQFF
v_call: TRBV12-3/TRBV12-4; clone_size: few; j_call: TRBJ2-3; d_call: NA; cdr3_nt: TGTGCCAGCAGTTTTGGGTCCACAGATACGCAGTATTTT; cdr3_aa: CASSFGSTDTQYF
v_call: TRBV19; clone_size: NA; j_call: TRBJ2-7; d_call: NA; cdr3_nt: TGTGCCAGTATGGGGGCGACGGGGTGGGAGCAGTACTTC; cdr3_aa: CASMGATGWEQYF
v_call: TRBV6-2/TRBV6-3; clone_size: few; j_call: TRBJ2-5; d_call: NA; cdr3_nt: TGTGCCAGCAGCGAAGGTTATCACCAGACCCTCGGGGAGACCCAGTACTTC; cdr3_aa: CASSEGYHQTLGETQYF
v_call: TRBV20-1; clone_size: few; j_call: TRBJ2-3; d_call: TRBD2; cdr3_nt: TGCAGTGCTACTTCACGGGGGGGCCAGAAGGATACGCAGTATTTT; cdr3_aa: CSATSRGGQKDTQYF